The entry that follows covers one T cell receptor beta chain sequence. No cognate antigen has been identified for it. The record has no base qualities; no much larger clone is one base away. CDR1 and CDR2, per the germline V gene, are MNHEY and SVGAGI. Trimming at the junction amounts to 5 bases on V and 1 base on J, and the germline ends lie 12 bases apart. The CDR3 has 14 amino acids, counting the end cysteine and phenylalanine. The retained sequence is limited to the CDR3, 42 bases, with the frame set at the first base. Donors were healthy HIV-negative adults with no recently reported acute infections or vaccinations. Only Caucasian adults living in Nashville, Tennessee, USA were represented among the donors. Magnetic negative selection was used to enrich CD4+ T cells, after which naive cells were positively selected on CD45RA and the negative fraction became the memory subset. Blood was obtained by leukapheresis, after which PBMCs were separated by Ficoll-Histopaque density gradient centrifugation and cryopreserved in liquid nitrogen vapor phase. Analytical flow cytometry was used to check the purity and quantity of every magnetically sorted T cell population. Genomic DNA was isolated from every sorted fraction and measured by UV absorbance on a Nanodrop 2000c.

These data originate in a study of shared clonotypes between healthy human individuals (TCRdb year 2020). Broadly, across the study: A few men and a couple of women, aged 18 to 49 years, made up the cohort. For each donor, CD4 naive and CD4 memory were each run on three plates, CD8 naive on two plates, and CD8 memory on one plate. To estimate repertoire size and how much clonotypes are shared between individuals, the study performed deep sequencing of blood TCR repertoires from five healthy adults. To increase sequencing depth and limit assay-specific biases, TCR repertoire library preparation and sequencing were carried out by different laboratories using diverse techniques. Per donor, leukapheresis produced somewhere between about 0.8 and 9 billion PBMCs.

Using the deep immunoSEQ assay, TCR CDR3 regions were amplified from genomic DNA by multiplex PCR. Extracted genomic DNA from each cell subset was distributed evenly across all wells of several immunoSEQ 96-well plates, and each plate was treated as a replicate. For sorted subsets, around 200 ng genomic DNA, equal to 30,000 to 35,000 T cell genomes, was loaded into each replicate PCR. Purified libraries were quantified with a Qubit 3.0 fluorometer, sized on a Bioanalyzer 2100, and re-quantified with the KAPA Library Quantification kit. A separate single-read 150-cycle Illumina NextSeq 550 flow cell was used to sequence each immunoSEQ 96-well plate. The study's processing was this. Because the immunoSEQ output held only junctional sequences and lacked quality scores, the filtering could not match the filtering applied to full-length reads. To assign V/J genes and CDR3, sequences were annotated against IMGT germline references using PyIR, a Python wrapper for IgBLAST v1.9. Reads with weak V/J assignments (E-value above 1e-6), missing CDR3, stop codons, out-of-frame junctions, or ambiguous translated residues were removed. V3J clonotypes were defined as sequences sharing the same inferred V gene, J gene, and CDR3 amino acid sequence. To compute the percentage overlap between repertoires, the number of shared unique clonotypes was divided by the size of the smaller repertoire. Richness of each repertoire was evaluated using RTK rarefaction, the Chao1 estimator, and Recon v2.1 estimates of unobserved clonotypes. Generation probabilities were computed with OLGA for all TCRbeta clonotypes obtained by the gDNA method from a few donors. What TCRdb holds here is the immuneACCESS table cut down to in-frame rearrangements. Part of the clones is not present; checked against another copy, under half of the missing clones reflect an unresolved V gene, and the others are unexplained. V and J calls and clone size are given by that table; D and trimming were obtained from the DNA. This sample is represented by over a million clones; about 76% of them were singletons. Jointly, the top ten make up approximately 1.5% of the sample.

General findings and caveats noted by the study authors: Pairwise subsampling led to the expectation that sequencing depth would affect the degree of clonotype sharing among donors. Sampling was limited to blood, and TCR repertoires in tissue likely differ from TCR repertoires in blood. Clonotypes shared by all four sorted-subset donors showed higher generation probabilities than non-shared clonotypes. Even with the large sequencing depth, rarefaction of the sorted-subset datasets indicated that sequencing was incomplete. Larger estimated clonotype richness was generally found for naive subsets than for memory subsets. Because the study included only a small number of donors, the genetic and exposure-history diversity represented was limited. When a few donors were compared, the shared fraction of clonotypes was about 5% for naive CD4, 3.5% for naive CD8, 2.3% for memory CD4, and approximately 0.4% for memory CD8.

The chain is made from TRBV6-5 and TRBJ2-7, with the D segment identity uncertain. The clonotype comes from a young man in good health. The sequenced material came from memory CD4+ T cells sorted from blood. Explained via the paper, the cell subset or site label denotes: CD45RA-negative fraction. The CDR3 corresponds to CASSTPRASYEQYF. The DNA reads TGTGCCAGCAGTACCCCCCGGGCTTCCTACGAGCAGTACTTC.